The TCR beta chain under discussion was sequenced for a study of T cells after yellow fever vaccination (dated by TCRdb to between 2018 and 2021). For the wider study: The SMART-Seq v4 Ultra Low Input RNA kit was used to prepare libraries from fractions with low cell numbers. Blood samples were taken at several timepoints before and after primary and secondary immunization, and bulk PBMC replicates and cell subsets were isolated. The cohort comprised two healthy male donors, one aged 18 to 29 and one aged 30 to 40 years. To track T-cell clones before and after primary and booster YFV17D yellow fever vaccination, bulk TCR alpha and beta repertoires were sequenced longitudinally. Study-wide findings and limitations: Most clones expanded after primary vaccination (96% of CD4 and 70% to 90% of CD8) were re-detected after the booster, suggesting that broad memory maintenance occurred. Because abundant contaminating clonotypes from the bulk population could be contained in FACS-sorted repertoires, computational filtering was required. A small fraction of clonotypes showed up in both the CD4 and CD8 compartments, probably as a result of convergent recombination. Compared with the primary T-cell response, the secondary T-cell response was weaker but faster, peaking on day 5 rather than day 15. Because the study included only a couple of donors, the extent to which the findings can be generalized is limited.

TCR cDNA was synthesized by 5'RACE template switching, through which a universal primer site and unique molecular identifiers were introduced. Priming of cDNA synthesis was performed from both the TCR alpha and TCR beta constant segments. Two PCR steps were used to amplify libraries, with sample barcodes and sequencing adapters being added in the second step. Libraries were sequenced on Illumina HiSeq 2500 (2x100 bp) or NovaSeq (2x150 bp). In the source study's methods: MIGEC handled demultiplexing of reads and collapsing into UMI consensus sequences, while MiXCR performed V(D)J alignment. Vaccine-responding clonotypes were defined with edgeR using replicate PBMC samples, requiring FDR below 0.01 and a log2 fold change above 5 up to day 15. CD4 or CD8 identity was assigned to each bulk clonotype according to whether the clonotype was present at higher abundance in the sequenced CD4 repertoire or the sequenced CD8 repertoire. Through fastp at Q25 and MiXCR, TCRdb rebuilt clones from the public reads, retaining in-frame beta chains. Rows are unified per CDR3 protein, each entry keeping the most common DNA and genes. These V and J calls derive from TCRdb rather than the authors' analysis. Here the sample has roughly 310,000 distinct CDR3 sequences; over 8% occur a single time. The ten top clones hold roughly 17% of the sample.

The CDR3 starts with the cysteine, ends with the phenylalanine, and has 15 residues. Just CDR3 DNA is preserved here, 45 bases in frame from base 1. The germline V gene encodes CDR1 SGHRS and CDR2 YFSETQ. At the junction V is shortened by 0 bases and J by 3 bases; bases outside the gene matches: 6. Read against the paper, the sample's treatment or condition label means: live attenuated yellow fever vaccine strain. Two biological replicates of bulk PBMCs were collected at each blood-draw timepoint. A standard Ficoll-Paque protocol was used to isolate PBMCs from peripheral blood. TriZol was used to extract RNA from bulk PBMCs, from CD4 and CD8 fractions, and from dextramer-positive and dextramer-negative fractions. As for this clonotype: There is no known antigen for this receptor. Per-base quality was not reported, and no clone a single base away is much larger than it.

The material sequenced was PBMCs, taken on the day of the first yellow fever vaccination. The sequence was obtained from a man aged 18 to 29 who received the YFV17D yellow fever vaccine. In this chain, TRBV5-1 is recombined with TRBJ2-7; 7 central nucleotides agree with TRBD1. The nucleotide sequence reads TGCGCCAGCAGCTTGGCGAGGGGGCCGGTCTACGAGCAGTACTTC. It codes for CASSLARGPVYEQYF.